This is a list of T cell receptor beta chains from one sample in a study of Graves' ophthalmopathy and Graves' hyperthyroidism. TCRdb re-called the multiplex PCR reads through MiXCR, storing one row per CDR3 protein. The data show roughly 410,000 distinct CDR3 sequences, 15% to 19% seen once. What was sequenced was peripheral blood. Every receptor here comes from a young woman with stable Graves' hyperthyroidism. CDR3s include the opening cysteine and the closing phenylalanine or tryptophan. D genes are given only for firm matches. Size tells how often a clone was seen (once, few, many) or the class of an expanded clone, and some rows leave it out.

clone size	V gene	D gene	J gene	CDR3 protein	CDR3 DNA
.	TRBV12-5	.	TRBJ1-1	CASGLGLNTEAFF	TGTGCTAGTGGCCTCGGACTGAACACTGAAGCTTTCTTT
many	TRBV19	.	TRBJ2-2	CASSSGGLGELFF	TGTGCCAGTAGTTCCGGGGGGCTGGGGGAGCTGTTTTTT
.	TRBV20-1	.	TRBJ2-4	CSAGFRGGKNIQYF	TGCAGTGCTGGCTTCAGGGGAGGCAAAAACATTCAGTACTTC
many	TRBV5-1	TRBD1	TRBJ1-1	CASSPMTGANTEAFF	TGCGCCAGCAGCCCCATGACAGGGGCCAACACTGAAGCTTTCTTT
many	TRBV10-3	.	TRBJ2-5	CAISGGGGGETQYF	TGTGCCATCAGTGGAGGAGGAGGTGGAGAGACCCAGTACTTC
many	TRBV7-6	.	TRBJ1-6	CASSLLFVSKGRHNSPLHF	TGTGCCAGCAGCTTATTATTCGTATCGAAGGGACGGCATAATTCACCCCTCCACTTT
.	TRBV18	.	TRBJ2-7	CASSPEDGGYEQYF	TGTGCCAGCTCACCAGAGGACGGGGGATACGAGCAGTACTTC
few	TRBV5-1	.	TRBJ1-6	CASSRSRYSPLHF	TGCGCCAGCAGCAGGAGCCGGTACTCACCCCTCCACTTT
many	TRBV7-2	.	TRBJ1-2	CASSPTEHWTF	TGTGCCAGCAGCCCGACAGAGCACTGGACCTTC
once	TRBV28	.	TRBJ2-7	CASSLWVGEQYF	TGTGCCAGCAGTTTATGGGTGGGCGAGCAGTACTTC